The sequence of this T cell receptor (beta chain) was determined in a study of pediatric ulcerative colitis. This clone was counted a few times. Looked up from germline, CDR1 is LNHDA and CDR2 is SQIVND (reference sequence). The CDR3 totals 13 residues. J was trimmed by 6 bases and V by 5 bases; bases with no gene match: 6. This table comes from immunoSEQ multiplex PCR, and its TCRdb copy is limited to in-frame clones, with some not included. The table shows 60,000 or so clones, with 75% to 85% occurring only once. The blood sample was taken during the colonoscopy visit. The sequencing input was blood. This sequence joins TRBV19 and TRBJ1-1; 7 nucleotides line up with TRBD1. This clonotype was obtained from a boy between 10 and 17 years old with moderate ulcerative colitis. CDR3 in DNA: TGTGCCAGTAGTTTTCAGGGGGGCCCTGAAGCTTTCTTT. This encodes CASSFQGGPEAFF. Supplemented by reference TRBV19 and TRBJ1-1, the full variable domain reads DGGITQSPKYLFRKEGQNVTLSCEQNLNHDAMYWYRQDPGQGLRLIYYSQIVNDFQKGDIAEGYSVSREKKESFPLTVTSAQKNPTAFYLCASSFQGGPEAFFGQGTRLTVV.